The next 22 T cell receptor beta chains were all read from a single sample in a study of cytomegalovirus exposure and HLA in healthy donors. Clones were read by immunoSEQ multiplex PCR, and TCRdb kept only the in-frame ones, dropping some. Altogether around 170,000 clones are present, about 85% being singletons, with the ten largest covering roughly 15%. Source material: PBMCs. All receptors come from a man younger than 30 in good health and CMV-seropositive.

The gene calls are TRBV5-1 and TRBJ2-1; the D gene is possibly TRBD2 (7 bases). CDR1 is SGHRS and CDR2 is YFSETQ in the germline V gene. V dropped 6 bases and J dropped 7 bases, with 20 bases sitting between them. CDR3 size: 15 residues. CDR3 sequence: CASNPLGGAGNEQFF. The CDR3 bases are TGCGCCAGCAATCCCCTGGGGGGGGCGGGAAATGAGCAGTTCTTC.

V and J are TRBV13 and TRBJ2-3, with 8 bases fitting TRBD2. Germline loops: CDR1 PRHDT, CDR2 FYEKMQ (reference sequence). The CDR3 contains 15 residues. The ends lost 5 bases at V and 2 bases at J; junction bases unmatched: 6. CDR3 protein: CASSPRGGSTDTQYF. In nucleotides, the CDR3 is TGTGCCAGCAGCCCCCGGGGGGGATCCACAGATACGCAGTATTTT. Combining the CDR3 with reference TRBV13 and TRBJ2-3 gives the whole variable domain AAGVIQSPRHLIKEKRETATLKCYPIPRHDTVYWYQQGPGQDPQFLISFYEKMQSDKGSIPDRFSAQQFSDYHSELNMSSLELGDSALYFCASSPRGGSTDTQYFGPGTRLTVL.

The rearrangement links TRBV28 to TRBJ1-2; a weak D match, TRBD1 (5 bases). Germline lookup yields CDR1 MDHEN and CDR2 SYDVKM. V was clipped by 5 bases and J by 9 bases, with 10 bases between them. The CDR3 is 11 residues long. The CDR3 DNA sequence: TGTGCCAGCAGTGGGGGGAGAAGCTACACCTTC. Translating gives CASSGGRSYTF.

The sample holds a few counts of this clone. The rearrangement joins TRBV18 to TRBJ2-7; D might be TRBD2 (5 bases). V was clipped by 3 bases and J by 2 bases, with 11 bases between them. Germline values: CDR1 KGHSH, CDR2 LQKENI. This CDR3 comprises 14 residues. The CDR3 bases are TGTGCCAGCTCACCCTCACAAGCGGCCTACGAGCAGTACTTC. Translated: CASSPSQAAYEQYF.

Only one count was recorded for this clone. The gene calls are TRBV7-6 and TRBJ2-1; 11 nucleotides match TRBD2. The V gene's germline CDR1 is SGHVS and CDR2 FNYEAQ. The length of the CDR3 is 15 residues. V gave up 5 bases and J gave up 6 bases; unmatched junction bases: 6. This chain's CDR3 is CASSPSSGGSNEQFF. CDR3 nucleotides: TGTGCCAGCAGCCCATCTAGCGGGGGGAGCAATGAGCAGTTCTTC. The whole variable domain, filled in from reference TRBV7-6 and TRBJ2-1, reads GAGVSQSPRYKVTKRGQDVALRCDPISGHVSLYWYRQALGQGPEFLTYFNYEAQQDKSGLPNDRFSAERPEGSISTLTIQRTEQRDSAMYRCASSPSSGGSNEQFFGPGTRLTVL.

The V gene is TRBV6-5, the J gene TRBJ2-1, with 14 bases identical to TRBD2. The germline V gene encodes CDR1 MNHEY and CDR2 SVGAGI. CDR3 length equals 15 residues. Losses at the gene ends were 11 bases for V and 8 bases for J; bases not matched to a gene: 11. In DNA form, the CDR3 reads TGTGCCGGGGAGACTAGCGGGAGGGCTTGGGATGAGCAGTTCTTC. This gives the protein CAGETSGRAWDEQFF.

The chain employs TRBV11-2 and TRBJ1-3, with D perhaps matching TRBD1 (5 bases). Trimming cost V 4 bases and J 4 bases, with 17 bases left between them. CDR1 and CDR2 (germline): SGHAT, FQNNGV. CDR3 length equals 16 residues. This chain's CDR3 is CASSSTLDSPGNTIYF. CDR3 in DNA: TGTGCCAGCAGCTCAACCCTCGACAGTCCAGGAAACACCATATATTTT.

CDR3 sequence (DNA): TGCGCCAGCAGCTTGGCTCCCAGTATTGAAGCTTTCTTT. Its translation: CASSLAPSIEAFF. This chain uses TRBV5-1 with TRBJ1-1; D uncertain. Germline assignment: CDR1 SGHRS and CDR2 YFSETQ. The V gene lost 0 bases and the J gene lost 7 bases, with 10 bases spanning the gap. This CDR3 region has 13 residues.

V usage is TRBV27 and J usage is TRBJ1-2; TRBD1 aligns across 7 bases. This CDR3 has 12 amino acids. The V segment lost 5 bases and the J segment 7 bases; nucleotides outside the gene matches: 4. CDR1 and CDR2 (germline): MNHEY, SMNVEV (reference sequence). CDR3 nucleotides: TGTGCCAGCAGTCTGACAGGGTTTGGCTACACCTTC. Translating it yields CASSLTGFGYTF.

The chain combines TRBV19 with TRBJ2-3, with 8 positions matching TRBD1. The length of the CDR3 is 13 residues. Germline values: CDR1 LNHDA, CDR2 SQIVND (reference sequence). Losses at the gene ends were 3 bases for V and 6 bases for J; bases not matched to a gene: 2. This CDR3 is CASSIRGRDTQYF. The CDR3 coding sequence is TGTGCCAGTAGTATCAGGGGGCGGGATACGCAGTATTTT.

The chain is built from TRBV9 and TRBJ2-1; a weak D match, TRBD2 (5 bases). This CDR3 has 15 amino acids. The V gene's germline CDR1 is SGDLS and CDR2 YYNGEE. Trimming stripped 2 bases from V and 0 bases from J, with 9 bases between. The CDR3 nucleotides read TGTGCCAGCAGCGTCGGGAAGAGCTCCTACAATGAGCAGTTCTTC. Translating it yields CASSVGKSSYNEQFF.

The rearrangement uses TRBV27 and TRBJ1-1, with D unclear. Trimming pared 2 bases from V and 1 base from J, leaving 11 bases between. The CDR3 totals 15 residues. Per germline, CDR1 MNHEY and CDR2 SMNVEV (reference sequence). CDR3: CASSLNPLRNTEAFF. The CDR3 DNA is TGTGCCAGCAGTTTAAACCCTCTAAGGAACACTGAAGCTTTCTTT.

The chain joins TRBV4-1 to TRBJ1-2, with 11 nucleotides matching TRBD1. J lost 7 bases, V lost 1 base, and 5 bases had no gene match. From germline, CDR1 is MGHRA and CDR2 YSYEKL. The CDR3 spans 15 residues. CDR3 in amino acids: CASSQGTGGRGGYTF. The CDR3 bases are TGCGCCAGCAGCCAAGGGACAGGGGGCCGGGGTGGCTACACCTTC.

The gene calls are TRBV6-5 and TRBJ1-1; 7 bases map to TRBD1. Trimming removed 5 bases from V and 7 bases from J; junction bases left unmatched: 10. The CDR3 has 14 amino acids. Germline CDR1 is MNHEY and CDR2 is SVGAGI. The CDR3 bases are TGTGCCAGCAGTCTTTGGACAGGCGCTAGTGAAGCTTTCTTT. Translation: CASSLWTGASEAFF.

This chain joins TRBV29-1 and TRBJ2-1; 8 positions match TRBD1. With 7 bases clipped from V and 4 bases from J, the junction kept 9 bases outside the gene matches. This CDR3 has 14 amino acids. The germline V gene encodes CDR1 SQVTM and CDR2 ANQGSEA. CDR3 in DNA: TGCAGCGCTCCTACAGGGGGGAGGTACAATGAGCAGTTCTTC. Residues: CSAPTGGRYNEQFF.

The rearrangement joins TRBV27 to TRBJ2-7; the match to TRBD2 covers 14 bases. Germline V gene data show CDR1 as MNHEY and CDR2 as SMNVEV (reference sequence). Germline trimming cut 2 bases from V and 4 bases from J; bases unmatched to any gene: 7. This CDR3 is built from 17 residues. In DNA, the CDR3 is TGTGCCAGCAGTTTACTAGGACTAGCGGGAGGAAGGTACGAGCAGTACTTC. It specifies CASSLLGLAGGRYEQYF.

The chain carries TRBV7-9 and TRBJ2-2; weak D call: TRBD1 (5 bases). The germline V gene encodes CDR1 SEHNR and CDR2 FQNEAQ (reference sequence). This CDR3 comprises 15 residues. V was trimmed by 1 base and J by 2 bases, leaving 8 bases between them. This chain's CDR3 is CASSLGQGNTGELFF. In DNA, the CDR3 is TGTGCCAGCAGCTTAGGTCAGGGAAACACCGGGGAGCTGTTTTTT.

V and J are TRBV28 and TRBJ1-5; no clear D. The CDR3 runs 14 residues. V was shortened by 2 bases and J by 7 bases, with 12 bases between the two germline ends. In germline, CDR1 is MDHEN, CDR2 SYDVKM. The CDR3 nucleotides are TGTGCCAGCAGTTTACGGGGTTTAGGGCAGCCCCAGCATTTT. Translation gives CASSLRGLGQPQHF.

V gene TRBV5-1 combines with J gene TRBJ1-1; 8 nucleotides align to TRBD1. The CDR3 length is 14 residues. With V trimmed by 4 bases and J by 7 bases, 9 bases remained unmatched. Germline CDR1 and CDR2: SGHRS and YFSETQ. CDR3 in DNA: TGCGCCAGCAGCATTACAGGGGGAGCCCTTGAAGCTTTCTTT. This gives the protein CASSITGGALEAFF.

The CDR3 DNA reads as TGTGCCACCAAAACAGGTTCAACCTACGAGCAGTACTTC. Its translation is CATKTGSTYEQYF. The chain recombines TRBV2 with TRBJ2-7, with a weak D call TRBD1 (5 bases). Germline V gives CDR1 SNHLY, CDR2 FYNNEI. The CDR3 is 13 residues long. The V end was cut by 10 bases, the J end by 2 bases, with 15 bases between.

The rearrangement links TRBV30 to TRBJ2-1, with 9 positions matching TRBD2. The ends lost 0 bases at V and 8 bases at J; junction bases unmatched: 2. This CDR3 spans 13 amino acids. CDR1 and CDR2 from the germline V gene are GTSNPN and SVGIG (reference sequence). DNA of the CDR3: TGTGCCTGGAGTGTAAGCGGGGGGCATGAGCAGTTCTTC. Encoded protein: CAWSVSGGHEQFF. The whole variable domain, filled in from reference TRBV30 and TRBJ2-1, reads SQTIHQWPATLVQPVGSPLSLECTVEGTSNPNLYWYRQAAGRGLQLLFYSVGIGQISSEVPQNLSASRPQDRQFILSSKKLLLSDSGFYLCAWSVSGGHEQFFGPGTRLTVL.

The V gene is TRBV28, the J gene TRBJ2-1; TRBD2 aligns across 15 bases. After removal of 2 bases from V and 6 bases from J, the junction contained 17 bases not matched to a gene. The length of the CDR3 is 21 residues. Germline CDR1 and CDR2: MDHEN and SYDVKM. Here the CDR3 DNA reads TGTGCCAGCAGTTTAGCTTTGGGGAGTTGGACTAGCGGGAGGGCCATCAATGAGCAGTTCTTC. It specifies CASSLALGSWTSGRAINEQFF. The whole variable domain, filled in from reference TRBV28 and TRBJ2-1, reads DVKVTQSSRYLVKRTGEKVFLECVQDMDHENMFWYRQDPGLGLRLIYFSYDVKMKEKGDIPEGYSVSREKKERFSLILESASTNQTSMYLCASSLALGSWTSGRAINEQFFGPGTRLTVL.